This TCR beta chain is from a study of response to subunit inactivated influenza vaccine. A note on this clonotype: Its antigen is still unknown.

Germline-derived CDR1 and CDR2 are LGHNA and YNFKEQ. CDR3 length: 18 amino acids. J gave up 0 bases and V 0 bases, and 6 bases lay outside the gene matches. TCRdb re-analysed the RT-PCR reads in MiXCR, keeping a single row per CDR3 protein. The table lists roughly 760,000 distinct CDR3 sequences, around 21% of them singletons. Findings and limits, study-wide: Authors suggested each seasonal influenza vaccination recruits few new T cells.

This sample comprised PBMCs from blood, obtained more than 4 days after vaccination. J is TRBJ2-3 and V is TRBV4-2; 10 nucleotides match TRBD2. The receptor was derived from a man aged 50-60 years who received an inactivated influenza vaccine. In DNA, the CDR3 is TGTGCCAGCAGCCAAGACCCTAGCGGGGGAAGTAGCACAGATACGCAGTATTTT. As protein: CASSQDPSGGSSTDTQYF.